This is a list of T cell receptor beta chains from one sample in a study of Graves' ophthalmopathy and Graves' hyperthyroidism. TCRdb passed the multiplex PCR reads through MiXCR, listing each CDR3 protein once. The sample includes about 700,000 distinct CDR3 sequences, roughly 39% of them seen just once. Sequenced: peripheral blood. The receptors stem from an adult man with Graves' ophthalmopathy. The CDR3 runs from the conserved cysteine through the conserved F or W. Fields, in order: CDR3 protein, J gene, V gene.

CASSPRGAGQPQHF TRBJ1-5 TRBV3-1
CASSQERDPTTQETQYF TRBJ2-5 TRBV9
CASSSGQGDSNQPQHF TRBJ1-5 TRBV7-8
CASSPWGAGRETQYF TRBJ2-5 TRBV12-3/TRBV12-4
CAWSGGQGLSKLFF TRBJ1-4 TRBV30
CAISDRNYEQYF TRBJ2-7 TRBV10-3
CASGKQGAANDEQYF TRBJ2-7 TRBV13
CASSLPGTGGAFTEAFF TRBJ1-1 TRBV19
CASSFRLQGGNQPQHF TRBJ1-5 TRBV7-9
CASSQEVATYGYTF TRBJ1-2 TRBV4-2
CASSIVVQWTDYGYTF TRBJ1-2 TRBV19
CASGAWGYEQYF TRBJ2-7 TRBV5-5
CASSPPGTGRGETQYF TRBJ2-5 TRBV25-1
CATSRGGRGTLFF TRBJ1-4 TRBV15
CATSYRGQLYEQYF TRBJ2-7 TRBV15
CASKEGYYEQYF TRBJ2-7 TRBV6-1
CATRRGLSLQETQYF TRBJ2-5 TRBV10-3
CASSPGDRSTDTQYF TRBJ2-3 TRBV9
CASSGPVGAEAFF TRBJ1-1 TRBV19
CASRGGFNEQYF TRBJ2-7 TRBV2
CASSVALQGTYGYTF TRBJ1-2 TRBV9
CASSPRGGDGYTF TRBJ1-2 TRBV7-2
CATSDGTGTSTGELFF TRBJ2-2 TRBV24-1
CASSFATSGEQYF TRBJ2-7 TRBV5-1
CASSQGGRGDQETQYF TRBJ2-5 TRBV4-2
CASSQGATYEQYF TRBJ2-7 TRBV10-1
CSARDSQGSSYNSPLHF TRBJ1-6 TRBV20-1
CAWSVGPGFQPQHF TRBJ1-5 TRBV30
CASSLRPETQYF TRBJ2-5 TRBV13
CASSVAGVEQFF - TRBV9
CAWAEEWSPLHF TRBJ1-6 TRBV30
CASSISGTGELFF TRBJ2-2 TRBV19
CASTKFGVGRNTGELFF TRBJ2-2 TRBV9
CASMTSSRDTIYF TRBJ1-3 TRBV25-1
CATADVGDTEAFF TRBJ1-1 TRBV15
CASSYGVANTEAFF TRBJ1-1 TRBV6-6
CASRRTGVLEAFF TRBJ1-1 TRBV19
CASSPQRGVSYEQYF TRBJ2-7 TRBV4-1
CASTGQGNGGYTF TRBJ1-2 TRBV19
CAISAYGDRNTEAFF TRBJ1-1 TRBV10-3
CASLAQLPYEQYF TRBJ2-7 TRBV2
CASSIGRQLLTNSYEQYF TRBJ2-7 TRBV19
CATSERGQSTDTQYF TRBJ2-3 TRBV24-1
CATSGGVSLNTGELFF TRBJ2-2 TRBV15
CASSYSGPYEQYF TRBJ2-7 TRBV6-6
CSVAVQGSSGNTIYF TRBJ1-3 TRBV29-1
CASSPFGVISGGTEGAQYF TRBJ2-5 TRBV9
CASSEEGTNTEAFF TRBJ1-1 TRBV6-1
CASSSGTGGNTIYF TRBJ1-3 TRBV5-1
CAISTGNQPQHF TRBJ1-5 TRBV10-3
CASSRSQGAENGYTF TRBJ1-2 TRBV6-6
CSVGTGVPGGELFF TRBJ2-2 TRBV29-1
CASSYSAAQPQHF TRBJ1-5 TRBV6-5
CASSLSGTANYGYTF TRBJ1-2 TRBV5-1
CASSLAGTPQRKTQYF TRBJ2-5 TRBV5-6
CATSPTRADGRNQPQRF TRBJ1-5 TRBV24-1
CASSPPTGDGGSYEQYF TRBJ2-7 TRBV6-5
CNIGQGNTGELFF TRBJ2-2 TRBV29-1
CATSSNTGELFF TRBJ2-2 TRBV24-1